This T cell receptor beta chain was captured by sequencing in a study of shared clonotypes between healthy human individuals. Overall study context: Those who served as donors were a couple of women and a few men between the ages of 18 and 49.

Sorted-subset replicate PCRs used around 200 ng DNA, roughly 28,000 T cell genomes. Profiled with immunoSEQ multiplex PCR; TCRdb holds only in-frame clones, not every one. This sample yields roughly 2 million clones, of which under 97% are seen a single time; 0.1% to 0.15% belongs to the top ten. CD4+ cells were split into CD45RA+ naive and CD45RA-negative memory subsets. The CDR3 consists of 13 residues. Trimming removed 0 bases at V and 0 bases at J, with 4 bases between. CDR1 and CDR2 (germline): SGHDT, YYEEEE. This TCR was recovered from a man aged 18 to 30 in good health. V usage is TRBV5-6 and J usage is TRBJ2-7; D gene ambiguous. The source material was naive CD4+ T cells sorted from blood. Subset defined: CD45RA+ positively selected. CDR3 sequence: CASSLDRSYEQYF. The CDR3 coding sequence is TGTGCCAGCAGCTTGGACCGCTCCTACGAGCAGTACTTC.